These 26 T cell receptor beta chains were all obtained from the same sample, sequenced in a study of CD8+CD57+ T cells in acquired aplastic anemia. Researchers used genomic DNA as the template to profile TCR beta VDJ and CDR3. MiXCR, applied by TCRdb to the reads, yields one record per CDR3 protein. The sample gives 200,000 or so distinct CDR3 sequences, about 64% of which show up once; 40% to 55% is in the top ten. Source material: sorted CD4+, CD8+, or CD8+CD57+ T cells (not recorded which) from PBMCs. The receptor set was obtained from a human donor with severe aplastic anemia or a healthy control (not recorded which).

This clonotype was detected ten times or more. The CDR3 bases are TGTGCCAGTAGCCCCTTCCCGGGACAGGGCAACACTGAAGCTTTCTTT. Translated, it gives CASSPFPGQGNTEAFF. J is TRBJ1-1 and V is TRBV19, with TRBD1 matching 9 bases. Looked up from germline, CDR1 is LNHDA and CDR2 is SQIVND (reference sequence). The V and J ends lost 6 bases and 2 bases, in that order; junction bases with no gene match: 10. CDR3 length equals 16 residues. Full variable domain (rest looked up from reference TRBV19 and TRBJ1-1): DGGITQSPKYLFRKEGQNVTLSCEQNLNHDAMYWYRQDPGQGLRLIYYSQIVNDFQKGDIAEGYSVSREKKESFPLTVTSAQKNPTAFYLCASSPFPGQGNTEAFFGQGTRLTVV.

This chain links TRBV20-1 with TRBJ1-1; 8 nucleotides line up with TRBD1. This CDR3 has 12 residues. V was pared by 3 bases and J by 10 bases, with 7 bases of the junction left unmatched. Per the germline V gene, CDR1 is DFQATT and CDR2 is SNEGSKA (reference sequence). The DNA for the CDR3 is TGCAGTGCTAGGAGACAGGGGTGGACAGCTTTCTTT. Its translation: CSARRQGWTAFF.

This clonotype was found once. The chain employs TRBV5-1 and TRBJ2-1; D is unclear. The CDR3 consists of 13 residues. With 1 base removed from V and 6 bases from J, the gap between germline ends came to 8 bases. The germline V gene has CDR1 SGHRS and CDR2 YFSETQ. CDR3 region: CASSLSVFNEQFF. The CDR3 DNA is TGCGCCAGCAGCTTGTCAGTGTTCAATGAGCAGTTCTTC.

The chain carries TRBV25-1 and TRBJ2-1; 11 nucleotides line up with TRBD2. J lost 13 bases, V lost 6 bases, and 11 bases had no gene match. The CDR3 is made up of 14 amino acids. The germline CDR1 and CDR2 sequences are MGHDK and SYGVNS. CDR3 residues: CASRAAIAGGAQFF. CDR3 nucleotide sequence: TGTGCCAGCAGGGCGGCCATAGCGGGGGGGGCTCAGTTCTTC.

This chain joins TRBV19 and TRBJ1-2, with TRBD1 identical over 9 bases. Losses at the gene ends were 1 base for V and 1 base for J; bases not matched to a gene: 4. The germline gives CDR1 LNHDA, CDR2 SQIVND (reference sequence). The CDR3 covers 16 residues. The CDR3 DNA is TGTGCCAGTAGTATAGCTGGACAGGGGTATAACTATGGCTACACCTTC. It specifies CASSIAGQGYNYGYTF.

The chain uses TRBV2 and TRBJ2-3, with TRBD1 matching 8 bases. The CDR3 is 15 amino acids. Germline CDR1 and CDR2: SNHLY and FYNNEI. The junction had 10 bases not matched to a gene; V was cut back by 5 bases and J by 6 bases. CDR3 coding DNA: TGTGCCAGCAGTCTCCTGGGGACAGGTCGGGATACGCAGTATTTT. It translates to CASSLLGTGRDTQYF.

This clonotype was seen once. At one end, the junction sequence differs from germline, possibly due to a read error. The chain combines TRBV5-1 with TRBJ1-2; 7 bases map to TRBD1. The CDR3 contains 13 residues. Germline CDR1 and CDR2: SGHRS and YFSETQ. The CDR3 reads CASSLNRGDGYTF. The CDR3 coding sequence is TGTGCCAGCAGCTTGAACAGGGGAGACGGCTACACCTTC.

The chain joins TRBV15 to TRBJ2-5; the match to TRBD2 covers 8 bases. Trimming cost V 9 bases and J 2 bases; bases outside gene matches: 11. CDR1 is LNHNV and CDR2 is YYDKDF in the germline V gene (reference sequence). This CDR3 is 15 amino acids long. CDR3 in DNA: TGTGCCACTCGAGTTACTGGCGGGGGGCAAGAGACCCAGTACTTC. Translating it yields CATRVTGGGQETQYF.

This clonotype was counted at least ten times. The CDR3 sequence: CATNVVGGQPQHF. The CDR3 DNA sequence: TGTGCCACCAACGTGGTCGGGGGTCAGCCCCAGCATTTT. This sequence joins TRBV24-1 and TRBJ1-5, with D perhaps TRBD1 (5 bases). Germline CDR1 and CDR2: KGHDR and SFDVKD. Trimming removed 8 bases from V and 6 bases from J, with 13 bases in between. The CDR3 consists of 13 residues.

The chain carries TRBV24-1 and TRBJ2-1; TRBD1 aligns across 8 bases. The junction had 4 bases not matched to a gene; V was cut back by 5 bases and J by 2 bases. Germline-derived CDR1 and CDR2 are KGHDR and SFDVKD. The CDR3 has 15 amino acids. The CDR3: CATSAQTGAYNEQFF. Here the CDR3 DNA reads TGTGCCACCAGTGCCCAGACAGGGGCCTACAATGAGCAGTTCTTC.

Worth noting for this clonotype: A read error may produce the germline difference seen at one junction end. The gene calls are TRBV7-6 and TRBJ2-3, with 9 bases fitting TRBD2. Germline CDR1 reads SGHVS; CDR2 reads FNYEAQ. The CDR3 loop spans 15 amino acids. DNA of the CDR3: TGTGCCAGCAGCTCATACCAGACTAGCGGAGATGCGCAGTATTTT. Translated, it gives CASSSYQTSGDAQYF.

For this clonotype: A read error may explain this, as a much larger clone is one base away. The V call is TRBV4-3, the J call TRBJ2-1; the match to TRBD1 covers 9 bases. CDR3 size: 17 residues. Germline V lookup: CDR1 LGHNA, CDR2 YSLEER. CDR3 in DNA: TGCGCCAGCAGCCAAGATGAGGCCGGGACAGGGTCGTATGAGCAGTCCTTC. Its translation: CASSQDEAGTGSYEQSF.

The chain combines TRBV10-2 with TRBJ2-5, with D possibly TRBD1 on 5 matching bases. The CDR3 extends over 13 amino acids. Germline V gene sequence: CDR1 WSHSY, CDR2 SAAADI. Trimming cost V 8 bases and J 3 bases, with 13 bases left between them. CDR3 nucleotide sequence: TGCGCCAGCGGGGCTGCCAGGGAAGAGACCCAGTACTTC. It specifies CASGAAREETQYF.

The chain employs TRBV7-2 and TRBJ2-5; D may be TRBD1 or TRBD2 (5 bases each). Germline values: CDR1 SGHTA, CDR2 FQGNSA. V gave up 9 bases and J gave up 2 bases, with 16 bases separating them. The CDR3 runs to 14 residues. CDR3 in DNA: TGTGCCAGTAGCGAGGGACGGCGGCAAGAGACCCAGTACTTC. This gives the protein CASSEGRRQETQYF.

The CDR3 here is CAISGVEGDPYEQYF. The CDR3 DNA is TGTGCCATCAGTGGAGTGGAGGGCGATCCCTACGAGCAGTACTTC. The chain has TRBV10-3 and TRBJ2-7; possible D gene TRBD2, 6 bases. Trimming stripped 4 bases from V and 2 bases from J, with 15 bases between. Germline CDR1 ENHRY, CDR2 SYGVKD. The CDR3 runs to 15 residues.

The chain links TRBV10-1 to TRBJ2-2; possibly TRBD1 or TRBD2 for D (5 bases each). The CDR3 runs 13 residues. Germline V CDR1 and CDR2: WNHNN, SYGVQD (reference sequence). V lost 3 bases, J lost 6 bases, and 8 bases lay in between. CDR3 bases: TGCGCCAGCAGTGATGGGACCGCCGGGGAGCTGTTTTTT. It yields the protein CASSDGTAGELFF.

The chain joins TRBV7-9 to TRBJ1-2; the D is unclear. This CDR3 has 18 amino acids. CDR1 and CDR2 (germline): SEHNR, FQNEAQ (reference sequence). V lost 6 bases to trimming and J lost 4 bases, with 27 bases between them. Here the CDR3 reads CASSLDSPPFGELYGYTF. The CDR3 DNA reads TGTGCCAGCAGTTTGGACTCCCCACCGTTCGGGGAGCTCTATGGCTACACCTTC.

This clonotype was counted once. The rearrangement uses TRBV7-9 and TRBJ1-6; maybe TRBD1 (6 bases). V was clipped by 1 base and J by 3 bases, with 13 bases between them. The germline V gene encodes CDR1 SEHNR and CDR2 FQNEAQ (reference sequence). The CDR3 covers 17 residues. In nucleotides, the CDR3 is TGTGCCAGCAGCTTAGGTCACAGGGTCATCTATAATTCACCCCTCCACTTT. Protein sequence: CASSLGHRVIYNSPLHF.

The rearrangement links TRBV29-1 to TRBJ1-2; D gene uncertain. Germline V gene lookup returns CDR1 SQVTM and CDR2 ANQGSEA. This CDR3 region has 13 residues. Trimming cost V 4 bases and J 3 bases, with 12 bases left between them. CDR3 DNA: TGCAGCGTTGGTGAGGGCGCGGACTATGGCTACACCTTC. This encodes CSVGEGADYGYTF.

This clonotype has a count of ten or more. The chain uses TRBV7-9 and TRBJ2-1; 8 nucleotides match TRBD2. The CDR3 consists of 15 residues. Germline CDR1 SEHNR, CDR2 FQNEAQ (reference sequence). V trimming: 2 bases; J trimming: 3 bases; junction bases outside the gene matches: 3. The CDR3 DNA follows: TGTGCCAGCAGCTTAAACGGGGGGGACTACAATGAGCAGTTCTTC. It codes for CASSLNGGDYNEQFF.

CDR3 protein: CASSTWDRLYEQYF. CDR3 in DNA: TGTGCCAGTAGTACTTGGGACAGGCTCTACGAGCAGTACTTC. This chain connects TRBV19 to TRBJ2-7; 8 nucleotides match TRBD1. The V gene's germline CDR1 is LNHDA and CDR2 SQIVND (reference sequence). The V gene end was trimmed by 4 bases and the J gene end by 3 bases; junction bases not matched to a gene: 5. This CDR3 comprises 14 residues.

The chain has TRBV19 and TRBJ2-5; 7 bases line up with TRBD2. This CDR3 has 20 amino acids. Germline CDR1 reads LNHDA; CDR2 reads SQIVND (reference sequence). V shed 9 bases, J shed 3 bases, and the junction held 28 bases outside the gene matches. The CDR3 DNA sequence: TGTGCCAGCACGCACCTAGTGGGCGGCCCCGGGTGGGGGGGTGAAGAGACCCAGTACTTC. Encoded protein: CASTHLVGGPGWGGEETQYF.

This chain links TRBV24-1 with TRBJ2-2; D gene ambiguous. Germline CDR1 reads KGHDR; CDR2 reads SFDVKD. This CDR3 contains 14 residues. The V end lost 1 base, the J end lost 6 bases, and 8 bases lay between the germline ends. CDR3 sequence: CATSDLSRPGELFF. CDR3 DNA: TGTGCCACCAGTGATTTATCCAGACCCGGGGAGCTGTTTTTT.

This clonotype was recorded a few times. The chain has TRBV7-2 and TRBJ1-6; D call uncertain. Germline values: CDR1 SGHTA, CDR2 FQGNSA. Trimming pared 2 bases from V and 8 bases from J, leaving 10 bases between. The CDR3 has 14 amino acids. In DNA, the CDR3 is TGTGCCAGCAGCTTAAATCTCGAACATTCACCCCTCCACTTT. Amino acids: CASSLNLEHSPLHF. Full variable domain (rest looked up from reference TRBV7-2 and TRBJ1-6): GAGVSQSPSNKVTEKGKDVELRCDPISGHTALYWYRQSLGQGLEFLIYFQGNSAPDKSGLPSDRFSAERTGGSVSTLTIQRTQQEDSAVYLCASSLNLEHSPLHFGNGTRLTVT.

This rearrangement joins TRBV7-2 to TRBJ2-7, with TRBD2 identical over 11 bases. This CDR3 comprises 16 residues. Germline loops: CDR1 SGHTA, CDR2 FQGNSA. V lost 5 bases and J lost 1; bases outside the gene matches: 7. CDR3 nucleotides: TGTGCCAGCAGCCAAGATGCTAGCGGGGGGTCCTACGAGCAGTACTTC. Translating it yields CASSQDASGGSYEQYF.

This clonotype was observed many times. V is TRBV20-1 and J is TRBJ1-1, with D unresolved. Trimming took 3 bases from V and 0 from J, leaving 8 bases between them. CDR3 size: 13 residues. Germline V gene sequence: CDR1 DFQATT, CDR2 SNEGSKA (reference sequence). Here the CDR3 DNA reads TGCAGTGCTAGTGGCAGATTGAACACTGAAGCTTTCTTT. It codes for CSASGRLNTEAFF.